This entry features one T cell receptor (beta chain) sequence. This sample stems from a study of monozygotic twins with inflammatory bowel disease. CDR3 length: 14 residues. For each CDR3 protein, TCRdb gives one entry from its re-call of the 5' RACE reads, without DNA. The sample data list nearly 450,000 distinct CDR3 sequences. The TCR sequence derives from a human donor with ulcerative colitis or Crohn's disease, or a healthy co-twin of an affected twin (not recorded which). Material: blood. This chain uses TRBV12-3 or TRBV12-4 with TRBJ1-1; the D gene TCRdb calls, TRBD1, cannot be checked with no DNA. The CDR3 protein is CASSGQGEWTEAFF.